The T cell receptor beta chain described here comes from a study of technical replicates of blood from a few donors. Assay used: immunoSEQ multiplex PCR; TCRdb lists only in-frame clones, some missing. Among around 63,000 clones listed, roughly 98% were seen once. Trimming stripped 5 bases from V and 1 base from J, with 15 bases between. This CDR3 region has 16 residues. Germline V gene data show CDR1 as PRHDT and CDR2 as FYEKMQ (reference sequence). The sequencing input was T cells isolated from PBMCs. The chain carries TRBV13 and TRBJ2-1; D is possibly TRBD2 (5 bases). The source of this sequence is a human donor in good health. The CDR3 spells CASSTLREWSYNEQFF. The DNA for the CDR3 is TGTGCCAGCAGCACTCTTAGGGAGTGGTCCTACAATGAGCAGTTCTTC.